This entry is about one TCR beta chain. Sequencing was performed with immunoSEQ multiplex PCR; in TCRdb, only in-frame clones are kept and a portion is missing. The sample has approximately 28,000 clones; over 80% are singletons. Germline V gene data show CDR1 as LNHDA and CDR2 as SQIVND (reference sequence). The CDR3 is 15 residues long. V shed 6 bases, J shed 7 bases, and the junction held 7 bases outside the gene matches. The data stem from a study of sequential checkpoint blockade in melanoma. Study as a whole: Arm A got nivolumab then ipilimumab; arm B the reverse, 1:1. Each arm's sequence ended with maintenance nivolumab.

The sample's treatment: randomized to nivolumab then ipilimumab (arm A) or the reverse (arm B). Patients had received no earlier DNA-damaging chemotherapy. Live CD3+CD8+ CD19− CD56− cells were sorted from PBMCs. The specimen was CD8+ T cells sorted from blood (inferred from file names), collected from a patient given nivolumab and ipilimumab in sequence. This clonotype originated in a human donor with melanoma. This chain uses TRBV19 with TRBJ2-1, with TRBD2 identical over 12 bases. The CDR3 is CASSKTSGSLNEQFF. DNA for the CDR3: TGTGCCAGTAGCAAGACTAGCGGGAGTTTGAATGAGCAGTTCTTC.